The 25 T cell receptor beta chains below were found in one sample sequenced in a study of T cell changes during pregnancy in multiple sclerosis. TCRdb's table, derived via immunoSEQ multiplex PCR, lists solely in-frame clones and lacks some. The table has tens of thousands of clones, over 80% seen once. This specimen was CD4+ T cells from peripheral blood mononuclear cells, taken in the first trimester of pregnancy. Every receptor here comes from a female donor with multiple sclerosis, enrolled in a pregnancy study.

CDR3 coding DNA: TGTGCCAGCAGCCCGGCCCTTCTAGCGGGAGGGCCGCGGACCTACGAGCAGTACTTC. This encodes CASSPALLAGGPRTYEQYF. This sequence joins TRBV27 and TRBJ2-7; 12 bases line up with TRBD2. The ends lost 6 bases at V and 2 bases at J; junction bases unmatched: 17. CDR1 and CDR2 from the germline V gene are MNHEY and SMNVEV (reference sequence). CDR3 size: 19 residues.

This chain links TRBV7-3 with TRBJ2-1; weak D call: TRBD2 (5 bases). Trimming removed 6 bases at V and 9 bases at J, with 12 bases between. The CDR3 is 12 residues long. Germline V lookup: CDR1 SGHTA, CDR2 FQGTGA. The CDR3: CASSFGVGEQFF. The CDR3, as DNA: TGTGCCAGCAGTTTCGGGGTCGGTGAGCAGTTCTTC.

In nucleotides, the CDR3 is TGTGCCACCAGCAGAGTAGAGGACACCGGAGGCTACACCTTC. This encodes CATSRVEDTGGYTF. The rearrangement joins TRBV15 to TRBJ1-2, with a weak D call TRBD1 (5 bases). Germline V lookup: CDR1 LNHNV, CDR2 YYDKDF (reference sequence). The germline V and J ends were trimmed by 1 base and 8 bases, with 14 bases remaining between them. CDR3 length: 14 amino acids. Looking up the rest from reference TRBV15 and TRBJ1-2 gives the full variable domain: DAMVIQNPRYQVTQFGKPVTLSCSQTLNHNVMYWYQQKSSQAPKLLFHYYDKDFNNEADTPDNFQSRRPNTSFCFLDIRSPGLGDTAMYLCATSRVEDTGGYTFGSGTRLTVV.

The chain combines TRBV28 with TRBJ1-2; no clear D gene. Per germline, CDR1 MDHEN and CDR2 SYDVKM. V gave up 4 bases and J gave up 4 bases, with 13 bases separating them. The CDR3 extends over 14 amino acids. The DNA of the CDR3 is TGTGCCAGCAGTTCGTCCCTGAGGGTCTATGGCTACACCTTC. Its protein product is CASSSSLRVYGYTF.

V gene TRBV6-1 combines with J gene TRBJ1-2; 8 bases are shared with TRBD1. The CDR3 runs 13 residues. V was clipped by 8 bases and J by 7 bases; unmatched bases: 9. Germline-derived CDR1 and CDR2 are MNHNS and SASEGT. The DNA for the CDR3 is TGTGCCAGCGTTTCCCAGGGGGCGCTTGGCTACACCTTC. This encodes CASVSQGALGYTF.

The genes are TRBV6-5 and TRBJ2-7; D not resolved. The CDR3 has 11 amino acids. The V and J ends lost 9 bases and 3 bases respectively, with 9 bases between them. The germline gives CDR1 MNHEY, CDR2 SVGAGI. CDR3: CASGRVYEQYF. The DNA for the CDR3 is TGTGCCAGTGGTCGGGTCTACGAGCAGTACTTC.

This clone was observed a handful of times. This chain connects TRBV5-1 to TRBJ2-7; D is unresolved. The ends were cut back, 4 bases at V and 3 bases at J, with 11 bases in the middle. The CDR3 consists of 13 residues. The germline V gene has CDR1 SGHRS and CDR2 YFSETQ. The CDR3 is CASSPTTVYEQYF. For the CDR3, the DNA is TGCGCCAGCAGCCCCACTACCGTCTACGAGCAGTACTTC.

The table lists this clone with a count of one. V usage is TRBV19 and J usage is TRBJ2-5, with D maybe TRBD2 (5 bases). This CDR3 is built from 13 residues. The V and J ends lost 4 bases and 7 bases respectively, with 13 bases between them. Per germline, CDR1 LNHDA and CDR2 SQIVND (reference sequence). The chain's CDR3 is CASSTPKAATQYF. Here the CDR3 DNA reads TGTGCCAGTAGTACGCCAAAAGCGGCGACCCAGTACTTC. Full variable domain (remainder filled in from reference TRBV19 and TRBJ2-5): DGGITQSPKYLFRKEGQNVTLSCEQNLNHDAMYWYRQDPGQGLRLIYYSQIVNDFQKGDIAEGYSVSREKKESFPLTVTSAQKNPTAFYLCASSTPKAATQYFGPGTRLLVL.

V gene TRBV15 combines with J gene TRBJ1-5, with TRBD1 matching 8 bases. From germline, CDR1 is LNHNV and CDR2 YYDKDF (reference sequence). Trimming took 3 bases from V and 2 from J; bases not matched to a gene: 9. The CDR3 totals 17 residues. The chain's CDR3 is CATSRVPGGAGNQPQHF. CDR3 coding DNA: TGTGCCACCAGCAGGGTGCCAGGGGGCGCAGGCAATCAGCCCCAGCATTTT.

The chain joins TRBV30 to TRBJ2-7, with a possible D match to TRBD2 (6 bases). The CDR3 spans 15 residues. Trimming stripped 3 bases from V and 4 bases from J, with 19 bases between. In germline, CDR1 is GTSNPN, CDR2 SVGIG (reference sequence). The CDR3 protein is CAWSLAGYNRYEQYF. Here the CDR3 DNA reads TGTGCCTGGAGCTTGGCGGGATATAATCGGTACGAGCAGTACTTC.

The J gene is TRBJ1-6, the V gene TRBV9; TRBD1 matches 8 bases. The CDR3 has 15 amino acids. V shed 2 bases and J 8 bases; nucleotides not matched to a gene: 6. The germline V gene has CDR1 SGDLS and CDR2 YYNGEE. CDR3 coding DNA: TGTGCCAGCAGCGTCGGACAGGGTATTCATTCACCCCTCCACTTT. The encoded protein is CASSVGQGIHSPLHF. Full variable domain (rest looked up from reference TRBV9 and TRBJ1-6): DSGVTQTPKHLITATGQRVTLRCSPRSGDLSVYWYQQSLDQGLQFLIQYYNGEERAKGNILERFSAQQFPDLHSELNLSSLELGDSALYFCASSVGQGIHSPLHFGNGTRLTVT.

The chain joins TRBV5-6 to TRBJ1-1; D gene unclear. Trimming took off 4 bases at V and 3 bases at J, with 19 bases between the two ends. This CDR3 region has 16 residues. Germline CDR1 SGHDT, CDR2 YYEEEE. The CDR3 sequence is CASSDGRIYAYTEAFF. Written as DNA, the CDR3 is TGTGCCAGCAGCGATGGGCGAATTTACGCGTACACTGAAGCTTTCTTT.

The chain joins TRBV2 to TRBJ2-3; D gene unclear. The germline V gene has CDR1 SNHLY and CDR2 FYNNEI. The V and J ends lost 4 bases and 6 bases respectively, with 5 bases between them. This CDR3 comprises 11 residues. CDR3 sequence (DNA): TGTGCCAGCAGTGTCAGTGATACGCAGTATTTT. It encodes CASSVSDTQYF.

V usage is TRBV6-5 and J usage is TRBJ1-2; D remains ambiguous. The CDR3 length is 12 residues. CDR1 is MNHEY and CDR2 is SVGAGI in the germline V gene. V gave up 6 bases and J gave up 8 bases, with 13 bases separating them. The CDR3 region is CASSTPPGGYTF. In DNA, the CDR3 is TGTGCCAGCAGCACCCCCCCCGGGGGCTACACCTTC.

This rearrangement joins TRBV18 to TRBJ2-4; 8 bases line up with TRBD1. J was trimmed by 6 bases and V by 3 bases; bases with no gene match: 4. The CDR3 is made up of 14 amino acids. Germline values: CDR1 KGHSH, CDR2 LQKENI. The CDR3 sequence is CASSPQGAGNIQYF. The CDR3 coding sequence is TGTGCCAGCTCACCGCAGGGGGCGGGAAACATTCAGTACTTC.

This clone appeared a single time. The chain couples TRBV2 to TRBJ1-1; the D is unclear. The V gene lost 8 bases and the J gene lost 0 bases, with 13 bases spanning the gap. Per germline, CDR1 SNHLY and CDR2 FYNNEI. The CDR3 loop spans 14 amino acids. DNA for the CDR3: TGTGCCAGCGCCCTTCTAGGCATGAACACTGAAGCTTTCTTT. Amino acid sequence: CASALLGMNTEAFF.

In this sample, this clone turned up a few times. The chain links TRBV7-8 to TRBJ2-7; 9 bases agree with TRBD1. Germline values: CDR1 SGHVS, CDR2 FQNEAQ. There are 17 residues in the CDR3. With V trimmed by 8 bases and J by 7 bases, 21 bases remained unmatched. CDR3 amino acids: CASGPGQGKTGRGEQYF. DNA of the CDR3: TGTGCCAGCGGCCCGGGACAGGGAAAAACTGGTCGGGGGGAGCAGTACTTC.

The chain uses TRBV2 and TRBJ1-5; D unresolved. CDR3 length equals 14 residues. The germline CDR1 and CDR2 sequences are SNHLY and FYNNEI. V lost 6 bases and J lost 0, with 9 bases in between. The CDR3 DNA sequence: TGTGCCAGCAGAGCACACTATAGCAATCAGCCCCAGCATTTT. This sequence encodes CASRAHYSNQPQHF. Drawing the rest from reference TRBV2 and TRBJ1-5, the complete variable domain is EPEVTQTPSHQVTQMGQEVILRCVPISNHLYFYWYRQILGQKVEFLVSFYNNEISEKSEIFDDQFSVERPDGSNFTLKIRSTKLEDSAMYFCASRAHYSNQPQHFGDGTRLSIL.

The chain is built from TRBV27 and TRBJ2-5; D perhaps matches TRBD1 (5 bases). Per germline, CDR1 MNHEY and CDR2 SMNVEV (reference sequence). The CDR3 spans 15 residues. V was pared by 3 bases and J by 3 bases, with 14 bases between. The CDR3 here is CASSFGFGREETQYF. CDR3 DNA: TGTGCCAGCAGTTTCGGTTTCGGCAGGGAAGAGACCCAGTACTTC.

The chain employs TRBV7-3 and TRBJ2-1, with 7 bases lining up with TRBD1. The V gene end was trimmed by 5 bases and the J gene end by 8 bases; junction bases not matched to a gene: 6. The CDR3 length is 13 residues. CDR1 and CDR2 from the germline V gene are SGHTA and FQGTGA. The CDR3 nucleotides read TGTGCCAGCAGCACACAGGGGTCCGATGAGCAGTTCTTC. It specifies CASSTQGSDEQFF.

J is TRBJ2-1 and V is TRBV5-1; 10 bases align to TRBD1. Trimming at V came to 3 bases and at J to 9 bases, leaving 6 bases not matched to a gene. Per germline, CDR1 SGHRS and CDR2 YFSETQ. There are 14 residues in the CDR3. The CDR3 protein is CASSSDRGGSEQFF. The DNA of the CDR3 is TGCGCCAGCAGCTCGGACAGGGGGGGAAGTGAGCAGTTCTTC.

V usage is TRBV9 and J usage is TRBJ1-6, with D unclear. CDR1 SGDLS and CDR2 YYNGEE come from the germline V gene. CDR3 length: 13 residues. V shed 6 bases and J shed 7 bases, with 11 bases lying between them. In nucleotides, the CDR3 is TGTGCCAGCACCCCCGGCGGGAATTCACCCCTCCACTTT. Translated: CASTPGGNSPLHF.

The chain combines TRBV21-1 with TRBJ2-5; the table's TRBD1 call for D was not verified on the DNA. TRBV21-1 is flagged as a pseudogene. There are 14 residues in the CDR3. CDR3 DNA: TGTGCCAGCAGCAAAGGACAGGGCCAAGAGACCCAGTACTTC. As protein: CASSKGQGQETQYF.

This clone was observed once. J is TRBJ1-6 and V is TRBV5-1; tentatively, D is TRBD1 (6 bases). With 4 bases removed from V and 7 bases from J, the gap between germline ends came to 18 bases. The CDR3 totals 16 residues. Germline-derived CDR1 and CDR2 are SGHRS and YFSETQ. The CDR3 region is CASSPEITGLNSPLHF. CDR3 nucleotide sequence: TGCGCCAGCAGCCCGGAAATAACAGGGCTAAATTCACCCCTCCACTTT.

This clone was counted between two and nine times. The CDR3 DNA reads as TGTGCCAGTAGTCGAGACAGGGGAGGTGGCAATCAGCCCCAGCATTTT. Protein sequence: CASSRDRGGGNQPQHF. The J gene is TRBJ1-5, the V gene TRBV19; 8 nucleotides align to TRBD1. This CDR3 has 16 amino acids. After removal of 5 bases from V and 2 bases from J, the junction contained 8 bases not matched to a gene. Germline V gene lookup returns CDR1 LNHDA and CDR2 SQIVND (reference sequence).